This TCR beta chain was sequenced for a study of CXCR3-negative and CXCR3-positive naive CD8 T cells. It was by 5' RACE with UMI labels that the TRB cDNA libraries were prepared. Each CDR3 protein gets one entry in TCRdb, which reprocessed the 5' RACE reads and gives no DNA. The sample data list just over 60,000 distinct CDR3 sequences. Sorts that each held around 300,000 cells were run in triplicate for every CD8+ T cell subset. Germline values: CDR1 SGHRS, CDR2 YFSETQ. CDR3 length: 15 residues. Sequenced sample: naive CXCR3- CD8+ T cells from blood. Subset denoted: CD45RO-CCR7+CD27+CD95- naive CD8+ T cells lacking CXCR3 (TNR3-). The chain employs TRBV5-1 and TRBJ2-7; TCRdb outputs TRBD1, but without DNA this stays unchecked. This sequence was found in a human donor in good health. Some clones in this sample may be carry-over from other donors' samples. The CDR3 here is CASSSRDRSSYEQYF. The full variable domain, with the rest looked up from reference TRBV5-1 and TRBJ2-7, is KAGVTQTPRYLIKTRGQQVTLSCSPISGHRSVSWYQQTPGQGLQFLFEYFSETQRNKGNFPGRFSGRQFSNSRSEMNVSTLELGDSALYLCASSSRDRSSYEQYFGPGTRLTVT.